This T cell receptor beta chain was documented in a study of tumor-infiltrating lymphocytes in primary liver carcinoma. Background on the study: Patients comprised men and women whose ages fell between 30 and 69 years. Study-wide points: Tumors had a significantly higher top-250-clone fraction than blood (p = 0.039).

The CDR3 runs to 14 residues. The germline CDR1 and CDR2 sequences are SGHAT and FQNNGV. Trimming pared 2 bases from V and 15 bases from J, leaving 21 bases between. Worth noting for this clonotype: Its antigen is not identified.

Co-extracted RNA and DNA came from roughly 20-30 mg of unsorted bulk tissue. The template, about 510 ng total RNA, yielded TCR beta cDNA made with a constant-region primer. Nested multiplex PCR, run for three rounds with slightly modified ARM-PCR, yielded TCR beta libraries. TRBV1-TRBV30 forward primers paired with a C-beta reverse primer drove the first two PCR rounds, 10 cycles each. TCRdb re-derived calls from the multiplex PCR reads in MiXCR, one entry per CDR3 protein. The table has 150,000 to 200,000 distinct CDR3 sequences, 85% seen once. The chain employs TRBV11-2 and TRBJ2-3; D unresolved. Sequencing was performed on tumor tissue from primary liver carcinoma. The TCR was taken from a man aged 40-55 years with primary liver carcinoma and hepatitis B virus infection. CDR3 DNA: TGTGCCAGCAGCTTAAACCGACATGGGGATAAGCATTATTTT. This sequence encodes CASSLNRHGDKHYF.